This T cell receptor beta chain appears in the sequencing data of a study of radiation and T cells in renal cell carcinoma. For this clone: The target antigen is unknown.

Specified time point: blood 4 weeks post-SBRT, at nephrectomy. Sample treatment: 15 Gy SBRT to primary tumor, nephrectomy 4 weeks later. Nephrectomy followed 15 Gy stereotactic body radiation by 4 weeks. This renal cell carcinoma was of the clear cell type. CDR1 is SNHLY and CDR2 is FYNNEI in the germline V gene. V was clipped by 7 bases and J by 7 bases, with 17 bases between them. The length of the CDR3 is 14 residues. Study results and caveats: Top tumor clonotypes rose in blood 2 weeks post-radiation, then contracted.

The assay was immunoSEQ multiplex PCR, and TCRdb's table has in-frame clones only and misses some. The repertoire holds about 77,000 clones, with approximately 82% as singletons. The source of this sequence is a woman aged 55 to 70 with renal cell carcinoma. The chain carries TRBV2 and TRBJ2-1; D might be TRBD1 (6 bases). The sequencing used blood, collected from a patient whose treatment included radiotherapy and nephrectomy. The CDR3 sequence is CASTPGAGVNEQFF. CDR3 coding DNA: TGTGCCAGCACCCCAGGGGCAGGGGTAAATGAGCAGTTCTTC.